These T cell receptor beta chains were read from a single sample in a study of OX40 agonist ivuxolimab in advanced cancers. The assay was immunoSEQ multiplex PCR, and TCRdb's table has in-frame clones only and misses some. The data show around 45,000 clones, with over 70% seen just once and more than 9% held by the top ten. The specimen was CD4+ or CD8+ T cells sorted from blood, collected in a trial of the OX40 agonist ivuxolimab. The receptors were sampled from an adult with an advanced solid tumor such as melanoma, head and neck, liver or kidney cancer. Each CDR3 is given with its conserved first and last residue. D genes are given only for firm matches. Clone size is stated in some rows and not others, as once, few, many or a class when expanded.

CDR3 length: 14
clone size: once
J gene: TRBJ2-7
V gene: TRBV28
D gene: TRBD1
CDR3 protein: CASSLRTGGYEQYF
CDR3 DNA: TGTGCCAGCAGCCTTAGAACAGGGGGCTACGAGCAGTACTTC

CDR3 length: 15
clone size: NA
J gene: TRBJ2-5
V gene: TRBV7-2
D gene: TRBD1
CDR3 protein: CASSLAGTGQETQYF
CDR3 DNA: TGTGCCAGCAGCTTAGCGGGGACAGGGCAAGAGACCCAGTACTTC

CDR3 length: 14
clone size: NA
J gene: TRBJ1-6
V gene: TRBV2
D gene: NA
CDR3 protein: CASSTTEKNSPLHF
CDR3 DNA: TGTGCCAGCAGTACGACAGAAAAGAATTCACCCCTCCACTTT

CDR3 length: 17
clone size: NA
J gene: TRBJ1-1
V gene: TRBV19
D gene: TRBD1
CDR3 protein: CASRTGTGGAKNTEAFF
CDR3 DNA: TGTGCCAGTAGAACCGGGACAGGGGGCGCGAAGAACACTGAAGCTTTCTTT

CDR3 length: 13
clone size: NA
J gene: TRBJ2-7
V gene: TRBV10-3
D gene: NA
CDR3 protein: CAISEGRGGEQYF
CDR3 DNA: TGTGCCATCAGTGAAGGGCGGGGTGGAGAGCAGTACTTC

CDR3 length: 15
clone size: medium-sized
J gene: TRBJ2-2
V gene: TRBV19
D gene: TRBD1
CDR3 protein: CASSKGQLNTGELFF
CDR3 DNA: TGTGCCAGTAGTAAGGGACAGTTGAACACCGGGGAGCTGTTTTTT

CDR3 length: 14
clone size: NA
J gene: TRBJ2-1
V gene: TRBV12-5
D gene: NA
CDR3 protein: CASGLVPGLEEQFF
CDR3 DNA: TGTGCTAGTGGTTTGGTACCGGGGTTAGAGGAGCAGTTCTTC

CDR3 length: 16
clone size: NA
J gene: TRBJ1-5
V gene: TRBV5-5
D gene: NA
CDR3 protein: CASSSTAVYSNQPQHF
CDR3 DNA: TGTGCCAGCAGCTCGACAGCGGTCTATAGCAATCAGCCCCAGCATTTT

CDR3 length: 15
clone size: NA
J gene: TRBJ2-1
V gene: TRBV6-6
D gene: TRBD2
CDR3 protein: CASSYGGRLLNEQFF
CDR3 DNA: TGTGCCAGCAGTTACGGCGGGAGGCTCCTCAATGAGCAGTTCTTC

CDR3 length: 14
clone size: NA
J gene: TRBJ1-1
V gene: TRBV11-2
D gene: TRBD1
CDR3 protein: CASSLDRGRTEAFF
CDR3 DNA: TGTGCCAGCAGCTTGGACAGGGGACGAACTGAAGCTTTCTTT

CDR3 length: 15
clone size: NA
J gene: TRBJ1-1
V gene: TRBV5-1
D gene: NA
CDR3 protein: CASSLQGILGGEAFF
CDR3 DNA: TGCGCCAGCAGCTTGCAAGGTATACTTGGGGGTGAAGCTTTCTTT

CDR3 length: 18
clone size: NA
J gene: TRBJ2-7
V gene: TRBV7-9
D gene: TRBD1
CDR3 protein: CASSPQTGQGSLRDEQYF
CDR3 DNA: TGTGCCAGCAGCCCCCAAACGGGACAGGGTTCATTGAGGGACGAGCAGTACTTC

CDR3 length: 12
clone size: NA
J gene: TRBJ1-1
V gene: TRBV6-5
D gene: NA
CDR3 protein: CASSSTNTEAFF
CDR3 DNA: TGTGCCAGCAGTTCTACGAACACTGAAGCTTTCTTT

CDR3 length: 15
clone size: NA
J gene: TRBJ1-1
V gene: TRBV2
D gene: TRBD1
CDR3 protein: CASVGTGLMNTEAFF
CDR3 DNA: TGTGCCAGCGTCGGGACAGGCCTTATGAACACTGAAGCTTTCTTT

CDR3 length: 14
clone size: NA
J gene: TRBJ2-7
V gene: TRBV18
D gene: TRBD1
CDR3 protein: CASSAGQVNGEQYF
CDR3 DNA: TGTGCCAGCTCAGCTGGACAGGTTAATGGCGAGCAGTACTTC

CDR3 length: 13
clone size: NA
J gene: TRBJ2-5
V gene: TRBV30
D gene: NA
CDR3 protein: CAWSGGNRETQYF
CDR3 DNA: TGTGCCTGGAGTGGTGGGAATCGGGAGACCCAGTACTTC

CDR3 length: 15
clone size: NA
J gene: TRBJ2-3
V gene: TRBV11-2
D gene: TRBD1
CDR3 protein: CASSLTTGDTDTQYF
CDR3 DNA: TGTGCCAGCAGCTTAACGACAGGGGACACAGATACGCAGTATTTT

CDR3 length: 14
clone size: NA
J gene: TRBJ2-4
V gene: TRBV5-4
D gene: NA
CDR3 protein: CASSQGTAKNIQYF
CDR3 DNA: TGTGCCAGCAGCCAAGGAACCGCCAAAAACATTCAGTACTTC

CDR3 length: 14
clone size: NA
J gene: TRBJ2-7
V gene: TRBV7-8
D gene: NA
CDR3 protein: CASSLTLGSYEQYF
CDR3 DNA: TGTGCCAGCAGCTTAACTCTCGGGTCCTACGAGCAGTACTTC

CDR3 length: 14
clone size: NA
J gene: TRBJ1-1
V gene: TRBV29-1
D gene: TRBD1
CDR3 protein: CSVKDGTGPTEAFF
CDR3 DNA: TGCAGCGTTAAAGACGGGACAGGGCCCACTGAAGCTTTCTTT

CDR3 length: 17
clone size: NA
J gene: TRBJ1-5
V gene: TRBV7-9
D gene: TRBD1
CDR3 protein: CASSLRIMTGSSQPQHF
CDR3 DNA: TGTGCCAGCAGCCTTAGGATTATGACAGGGAGTAGTCAGCCCCAGCATTTT

CDR3 length: 16
clone size: NA
J gene: TRBJ2-5
V gene: TRBV19
D gene: NA
CDR3 protein: CASSIGGERGSETQYF
CDR3 DNA: TGTGCCAGTAGTATAGGGGGGGAGCGAGGTTCGGAGACCCAGTACTTC

CDR3 length: 13
clone size: NA
J gene: TRBJ2-7
V gene: TRBV5-4
D gene: NA
CDR3 protein: CASSLPGGYEQYF
CDR3 DNA: TGTGCCAGCAGCTTGCCAGGGGGGTACGAGCAGTACTTC

CDR3 length: 15
clone size: NA
J gene: TRBJ2-7
V gene: TRBV5-1
D gene: TRBD1
CDR3 protein: CASSLGHTGGSEQYF
CDR3 DNA: TGCGCCAGCAGCTTGGGGCATACAGGGGGCAGCGAGCAGTACTTC

CDR3 length: 17
clone size: NA
J gene: TRBJ2-4
V gene: TRBV2
D gene: TRBD2
CDR3 protein: CASSETSGSSAKNIQYF
CDR3 DNA: TGTGCCAGCAGCGAGACTAGCGGAAGCTCAGCCAAAAACATTCAGTACTTC

CDR3 length: 13
clone size: NA
J gene: TRBJ2-7
V gene: TRBV2
D gene: NA
CDR3 protein: CASIDPPRREQYF
CDR3 DNA: TGTGCCAGCATAGATCCCCCAAGGCGCGAGCAGTACTTC

CDR3 length: 14
clone size: NA
J gene: TRBJ1-6
V gene: TRBV6-5
D gene: NA
CDR3 protein: CASRRGQGNSPLHF
CDR3 DNA: TGTGCCAGCCGACGGGGTCAGGGAAATTCACCCCTCCACTTT

CDR3 length: 18
clone size: once
J gene: TRBJ1-2
V gene: TRBV28
D gene: TRBD1
CDR3 protein: CASSLETLDRGPNYGYTF
CDR3 DNA: TGTGCCAGCAGTTTGGAGACCCTCGACAGGGGGCCGAACTATGGCTACACCTTC

CDR3 length: 15
clone size: few
J gene: TRBJ2-1
V gene: TRBV7-9
D gene: TRBD2
CDR3 protein: CASSAIAGGWNEQFF
CDR3 DNA: TGTGCCAGCAGCGCCATAGCGGGAGGTTGGAATGAGCAGTTCTTC

CDR3 length: 13
clone size: NA
J gene: TRBJ1-3
V gene: TRBV10-3
D gene: NA
CDR3 protein: CAISEWGRNTIYF
CDR3 DNA: TGTGCCATCAGTGAATGGGGGAGAAACACCATATATTTT

CDR3 length: 14
clone size: NA
J gene: TRBJ2-5
V gene: TRBV7-2
D gene: NA
CDR3 protein: CASSPLELIETQYF
CDR3 DNA: TGTGCCAGCAGCCCACTAGAGTTGATAGAGACCCAGTACTTC

CDR3 length: 16
clone size: NA
J gene: TRBJ2-1
V gene: TRBV5-1
D gene: NA
CDR3 protein: CASSLVPGDSYNEQFF
CDR3 DNA: TGCGCCAGCAGCTTGGTTCCGGGGGATTCCTACAATGAGCAGTTCTTC

CDR3 length: 15
clone size: many
J gene: TRBJ2-7
V gene: TRBV2
D gene: NA
CDR3 protein: CASSELATSQYEQYF
CDR3 DNA: TGTGCCAGCAGTGAACTAGCCACCTCCCAGTACGAGCAGTACTTC

CDR3 length: 16
clone size: NA
J gene: TRBJ2-2
V gene: TRBV6-5
D gene: TRBD1
CDR3 protein: CASSYGTGSYTGELFF
CDR3 DNA: TGTGCCAGCAGTTACGGGACAGGGAGTTACACCGGGGAGCTGTTTTTT

CDR3 length: 14
clone size: NA
J gene: TRBJ2-3
V gene: TRBV7-9
D gene: TRBD2
CDR3 protein: CASSRTSPTDTQYF
CDR3 DNA: TGTGCCAGCAGCCGGACTAGTCCCACAGATACGCAGTATTTT

CDR3 length: 16
clone size: NA
J gene: TRBJ1-3
V gene: TRBV11-2
D gene: TRBD1
CDR3 protein: CASSFGGTVSGNTIYF
CDR3 DNA: TGTGCCAGCAGCTTCGGGGGGACAGTCTCTGGAAACACCATATATTTT

CDR3 length: 14
clone size: NA
J gene: TRBJ1-1
V gene: TRBV18
D gene: NA
CDR3 protein: CASSPQGGNTEAFF
CDR3 DNA: TGTGCCAGCTCACCACAGGGGGGGAACACTGAAGCTTTCTTT

CDR3 length: 10
clone size: few
J gene: TRBJ1-2
V gene: TRBV19
D gene: NA
CDR3 protein: CASSSGGYTF
CDR3 DNA: TGTGCCAGTAGTTCTGGCGGCTACACCTTC

CDR3 length: 13
clone size: NA
J gene: TRBJ2-5
V gene: TRBV7-2
D gene: TRBD2
CDR3 protein: CASHGRPQETQYF
CDR3 DNA: TGTGCCAGCCACGGGAGGCCCCAAGAGACCCAGTACTTC

CDR3 length: 17
clone size: NA
J gene: TRBJ2-2
V gene: TRBV10-3
D gene: NA
CDR3 protein: CAISLSQRGEGAGELFF
CDR3 DNA: TGTGCCATCAGCCTGAGTCAAAGGGGAGAGGGGGCCGGGGAGCTGTTTTTT

CDR3 length: 16
clone size: NA
J gene: TRBJ2-2
V gene: TRBV7-2
D gene: TRBD2
CDR3 protein: CASSFSGRPNTGELFF
CDR3 DNA: TGTGCCAGCAGCTTTAGCGGGAGACCTAACACCGGGGAGCTGTTTTTT

CDR3 length: 17
clone size: NA
J gene: TRBJ2-6
V gene: TRBV7-8
D gene: TRBD1
CDR3 protein: CASSLGGQTSGANVLTF
CDR3 DNA: TGTGCCAGCAGCTTAGGGGGACAGACCTCTGGGGCCAACGTCCTGACTTTC

CDR3 length: 11
clone size: few
J gene: TRBJ1-2
V gene: TRBV20-1
D gene: TRBD1
CDR3 protein: CSAGTGAGYTF
CDR3 DNA: TGCAGTGCCGGGACAGGGGCTGGCTACACCTTC

CDR3 length: 11
clone size: once
J gene: TRBJ2-5
V gene: TRBV2
D gene: NA
CDR3 protein: CASSEWETQYF
CDR3 DNA: TGTGCCAGCAGTGAGTGGGAGACCCAGTACTTC

CDR3 length: 14
clone size: NA
J gene: TRBJ1-2
V gene: TRBV28
D gene: NA
CDR3 protein: CASSLSQGPYGYTF
CDR3 DNA: TGTGCCAGCAGTTTAAGTCAGGGTCCCTATGGCTACACCTTC

CDR3 length: 12
clone size: NA
J gene: TRBJ1-1
V gene: TRBV5-1
D gene: NA
CDR3 protein: CASRDSNAEAFF
CDR3 DNA: TGCGCCAGCAGGGATAGCAATGCTGAAGCTTTCTTT

CDR3 length: 13
clone size: NA
J gene: TRBJ1-5
V gene: TRBV7-2
D gene: NA
CDR3 protein: CASSLGWWKPQHF
CDR3 DNA: TGTGCCAGCAGCTTAGGCTGGTGGAAGCCCCAGCATTTT

CDR3 length: 16
clone size: once
J gene: TRBJ2-7
V gene: TRBV28
D gene: NA
CDR3 protein: CASSPGGFGGTREQYF
CDR3 DNA: TGTGCCAGCAGTCCCGGAGGTTTCGGGGGCACACGCGAGCAGTACTTC

CDR3 length: 12
clone size: NA
J gene: TRBJ2-5
V gene: TRBV28
D gene: NA
CDR3 protein: CASRGPGETQYF
CDR3 DNA: TGTGCCAGCAGGGGACCGGGGGAGACCCAGTACTTC

CDR3 length: 15
clone size: NA
J gene: TRBJ2-1
V gene: TRBV10-3
D gene: NA
CDR3 protein: CAISDVGDRRSEQFF
CDR3 DNA: TGTGCCATCAGTGATGTTGGGGACCGTAGAAGTGAGCAGTTCTTC

CDR3 length: 14
clone size: NA
J gene: TRBJ1-2
V gene: TRBV30
D gene: NA
CDR3 protein: CAWSPGTAVYGYTF
CDR3 DNA: TGTGCCTGGAGTCCCGGGACGGCCGTCTATGGCTACACCTTC

CDR3 length: 14
clone size: NA
J gene: TRBJ2-1
V gene: TRBV29-1
D gene: TRBD2
CDR3 protein: CSVGRGGMGNEQFF
CDR3 DNA: TGCAGCGTTGGTCGGGGGGGTATGGGCAATGAGCAGTTCTTC

CDR3 length: 17
clone size: NA
J gene: TRBJ2-3
V gene: TRBV5-8
D gene: TRBD2
CDR3 protein: CASSLAIEREGMGTQYF
CDR3 DNA: TGTGCCAGCAGCTTGGCCATCGAGCGGGAGGGTATGGGTACGCAGTATTTT